This TCR beta chain was sequenced for a study of T cells in Graves' hyperthyroidism and ophthalmopathy. CDR1 and CDR2 (germline): SGHRS, YFSETQ. The CDR3 length is 14 residues. Trimming took 7 bases from V and 0 from J; bases not matched to a gene: 2. The investigators amplified TCR beta CDR3 regions from RNA transcripts. First-round RT-PCR of the TCR CDR3 relied on the HTBI primer set. TCRdb independently ran MiXCR on the multiplex PCR reads; one entry per CDR3 protein. The repertoire holds around 350,000 distinct CDR3 sequences, with roughly 15% as singletons. This clonotype was seen many times. The antigen remains unidentified. Disease duration was under 3 months in the ophthalmopathy patients, who also had a Clinical Activity Score of at least 3 and a NOSPECS grade of at least 4. Study results and limitations: A 13 V-J signature model discriminated ophthalmopathy versus stable hyperthyroidism.

Sequencing was performed on blood. This receptor was identified in a woman in her sixties with Graves' ophthalmopathy. The rearrangement links TRBV5-1 to TRBJ2-3, with 10 bases that match TRBD2. The DNA for the CDR3 is TGCGCCAGCGGTAGCGGGAGGAGCACAGATACGCAGTATTTT. Translated, it gives CASGSGRSTDTQYF.